Shown below are 28 T cell receptor beta chains from a single sample sequenced in a study of cytomegalovirus exposure and HLA in healthy donors. The PCR had 60 Vbeta and 13 Jbeta primers. Clones were sequenced by immunoSEQ multiplex PCR, and TCRdb holds only the in-frame ones, with some missing. Of some 150,000 clones listed, roughly 79% are singletons. What was sequenced was PBMCs. The receptors derive from a woman between 35 and 50 years old in good health and CMV-seronegative.

The chain couples TRBV6-5 to TRBJ1-2; TRBD1 aligns across 7 bases. This CDR3 has 13 residues. In germline, CDR1 is MNHEY, CDR2 SVGAGI. With 5 bases clipped from V and 7 bases from J, the junction kept 7 bases outside the gene matches. CDR3 loop: CASSPDRERGYTF. Here the CDR3 DNA reads TGTGCCAGCAGTCCTGACAGGGAACGTGGCTACACCTTC.

The V call is TRBV11-1, the J call TRBJ2-5, with 7 bases fitting TRBD1. J lost 5 bases, V lost 2 bases, and 8 bases had no gene match. CDR3 length: 15 residues. Germline lookup yields CDR1 SGHAT and CDR2 FQDESV (reference sequence). CDR3 nucleotides: TGTGCCAGCAGCTTAACCGGACAGGTTGCGGAGACCCAGTACTTC. It codes for CASSLTGQVAETQYF.

This chain joins TRBV9 and TRBJ2-5; 11 bases fit TRBD1. The CDR3 is 17 amino acids. V shed 1 base, J shed 5 bases, and the junction held 10 bases outside the gene matches. CDR1 is SGDLS and CDR2 is YYNGEE in the germline V gene. The CDR3 protein is CASSVSIRTGGVETQYF. CDR3 nucleotide sequence: TGTGCCAGCAGCGTAAGTATCCGGACAGGGGGCGTCGAGACCCAGTACTTC.

The gene calls are TRBV15 and TRBJ2-3; no definite D call. Germline V lookup: CDR1 LNHNV, CDR2 YYDKDF (reference sequence). The CDR3 has 13 residues. V lost 0 bases and J lost 7, with 8 bases in between. Written as DNA, the CDR3 is TGTGCCACCAGCAGAGATCCTATTTATACGCAGTATTTT. This encodes CATSRDPIYTQYF.

This clone was seen more than once but under ten times. This chain uses TRBV4-3 with TRBJ1-1, with TRBD1 matching 7 bases. Per the germline V gene, CDR1 is LGHNA and CDR2 is YSLEER. The CDR3 is 19 residues long. The V gene end was trimmed by 1 base and the J gene end by 0 bases; junction bases not matched to a gene: 14. The CDR3 loop is CASSQVLGQVGNMNTEAFF. CDR3 sequence (DNA): TGCGCCAGCAGCCAAGTCCTCGGACAGGTTGGCAATATGAACACTGAAGCTTTCTTT.

CDR3 DNA sequence: TGTGCCAGCAGCTACCCTACTTGGGGCGGTAAAACTGAAGCTTTCTTT. It is translated as CASSYPTWGGKTEAFF. The gene calls are TRBV7-2 and TRBJ1-1, with TRBD1 as a possible D gene (5 bases). The V gene's germline CDR1 is SGHTA and CDR2 FQGNSA. This CDR3 is built from 16 residues. V lost 4 bases and J lost 5, with 20 bases in between.

This chain links TRBV11-2 with TRBJ2-7; 8 bases fit TRBD2. The CDR3 is 16 amino acids. Trimming removed 5 bases from V and 5 bases from J; junction bases left unmatched: 14. Germline V gives CDR1 SGHAT, CDR2 FQNNGV. The CDR3 DNA follows: TGTGCCAGCAGCCAACAGCTTAGGCTAGCGGGCCACGAGCAGTACTTC. Translating it yields CASSQQLRLAGHEQYF.

The chain joins TRBV10-3 to TRBJ2-1; TRBD2 is a possible D gene (6 bases). V lost 6 bases and J 1 base, leaving 13 bases between the germline ends. Germline V CDR1 and CDR2: ENHRY, SYGVKD. The CDR3 runs to 15 residues. CDR3: CAISRSSESYNEQFF. CDR3 nucleotides: TGTGCCATCAGCCGCTCTAGCGAGTCCTACAATGAGCAGTTCTTC.

The J gene is TRBJ1-2, the V gene TRBV7-2, with D possibly matching TRBD1 (5 bases). The CDR3 has 14 residues. The V and J ends lost 7 bases and 2 bases respectively, with 14 bases between them. The germline V gene encodes CDR1 SGHTA and CDR2 FQGNSA. CDR3 DNA sequence: TGTGCCAGCACCCTACAGGCAACCAACTATGGCTACACCTTC. This gives the protein CASTLQATNYGYTF.

The chain has TRBV29-1 and TRBJ1-2, with D unclear. The V gene's germline CDR1 is SQVTM and CDR2 ANQGSEA. The CDR3 has 12 amino acids. V was shortened by 3 bases and J by 7 bases, with 12 bases between the two germline ends. This chain's CDR3 is CSVDIQGGGYTF. CDR3 sequence (DNA): TGCAGCGTTGACATCCAAGGAGGTGGCTACACCTTC.

V is TRBV9 and J is TRBJ1-2; 9 positions match TRBD1. CDR1 is SGDLS and CDR2 is YYNGEE in the germline V gene. Trimming cost V 3 bases and J 6 bases; bases outside gene matches: 12. CDR3 length equals 16 residues. The DNA of the CDR3 is TGTGCCAGCAGCGCCGCCCGCGGGGACAGGGACCATGGCTACACCTTC. Translating it yields CASSAARGDRDHGYTF.

The V and J genes are TRBV15 and TRBJ1-3, with D perhaps matching TRBD1 (5 bases). Per germline, CDR1 LNHNV and CDR2 YYDKDF (reference sequence). The CDR3 has 15 residues. The V and J ends lost 0 bases and 4 bases respectively, with 10 bases between them. The CDR3: CATSRDQGGGNTIYF. In nucleotides, the CDR3 is TGTGCCACCAGCAGAGACCAGGGCGGCGGAAACACCATATATTTT.

V gene TRBV18 combines with J gene TRBJ1-1, with 7 nucleotides matching TRBD1. Germline V gene data show CDR1 as KGHSH and CDR2 as LQKENI. V shed 0 bases and J 0 bases; nucleotides not matched to a gene: 1. The length of the CDR3 is 15 residues. CDR3 in amino acids: CASSPPDRVNTEAFF. The CDR3 DNA is TGTGCCAGCTCACCACCCGACAGGGTGAACACTGAAGCTTTCTTT.

The chain combines TRBV5-1 with TRBJ2-2, with TRBD2 identical over 10 bases. Germline CDR1 is SGHRS and CDR2 is YFSETQ. J lost 7 bases, V lost 0 bases, and 3 bases had no gene match. The CDR3 runs 15 residues. Written as DNA, the CDR3 is TGCGCCAGCAGCTTGGCTAGCGGGAGTGGCGGGGAGCTGTTTTTT. Translation gives CASSLASGSGGELFF.

The genes are TRBV9 and TRBJ2-2, with 9 nucleotides matching TRBD1. The germline V gene encodes CDR1 SGDLS and CDR2 YYNGEE. The CDR3 length is 16 residues. V lost 1 base, J lost 6 bases, and 7 bases stayed unmatched. The CDR3 bases are TGTGCCAGCAGCGTAAAACAGGGGGCTCGAGCCGGGGAGCTGTTTTTT. Translating gives CASSVKQGARAGELFF.

The chain employs TRBV27 and TRBJ2-7; 9 bases align to TRBD1. This CDR3 region has 16 residues. Looked up from germline, CDR1 is MNHEY and CDR2 is SMNVEV (reference sequence). J lost 5 bases, V lost 5 bases, and 13 bases had no gene match. The CDR3 DNA follows: TGTGCCAGCAGTCTAACCGGGACAGGGCGATGGGACGAGCAGTACTTC. Translating gives CASSLTGTGRWDEQYF.

This clone was found a few times. The rearrangement links TRBV7-9 to TRBJ2-1; 8 positions match TRBD2. The trim removed 5 bases at V and 15 bases at J, leaving 12 bases unmatched. The germline CDR1 and CDR2 sequences are SEHNR and FQNEAQ (reference sequence). CDR3 length: 13 residues. CDR3 nucleotide sequence: TGTGCCAGCAGCGCCTTCTTGAGCGGGAGACCGTTCTTC. Protein: CASSAFLSGRPFF.

The chain links TRBV9 to TRBJ2-7; 13 positions agree with TRBD2. The V gene's germline CDR1 is SGDLS and CDR2 YYNGEE. V lost 4 bases to trimming and J lost 4 bases; unmatched junction nucleotides: 8. CDR3 length equals 16 residues. The CDR3 nucleotides are TGTGCCAGCAGCAGGACTAGCGGGAGTATCGCGTACGAGCAGTACTTC. Protein sequence: CASSRTSGSIAYEQYF.

V gene TRBV9 combines with J gene TRBJ1-5; D not certain. The CDR3 loop spans 15 amino acids. The germline CDR1 and CDR2 sequences are SGDLS and YYNGEE. Trimming removed 3 bases from V and 0 bases from J, with 10 bases in between. CDR3 sequence (DNA): TGTGCCAGCAGCGCCCAGTCAGATAGCAATCAGCCCCAGCATTTT. The encoded protein is CASSAQSDSNQPQHF.

The V and J genes are TRBV28 and TRBJ2-3; possible D gene TRBD2, 6 bases. Germline-derived CDR1 and CDR2 are MDHEN and SYDVKM. Trimming removed 3 bases at V and 5 bases at J, with 12 bases between. The CDR3 loop spans 14 amino acids. The CDR3 here is CASSFTLARDTQYF. CDR3 coding DNA: TGTGCCAGCAGTTTCACCCTAGCGCGAGATACGCAGTATTTT.

The CDR3 loop reads CASSVGQFNTEAFF. The CDR3 bases are TGTGCCAGTAGTGTTGGACAGTTTAACACTGAAGCTTTCTTT. The genes are TRBV19 and TRBJ1-1; D is possibly TRBD1 (6 bases). This CDR3 has 14 residues. Germline V lookup: CDR1 LNHDA, CDR2 SQIVND (reference sequence). Trimming shortened V by 5 bases and J by 2 bases, and 12 bases separated the two germline ends.

The rearrangement joins TRBV9 to TRBJ1-1, with a possible D match to TRBD1 (6 bases). CDR1 and CDR2 (germline): SGDLS, YYNGEE. Trimming shortened V by 0 bases and J by 1 base, and 10 bases separated the two germline ends. CDR3 length: 15 amino acids. The CDR3 coding sequence is TGTGCCAGCAGCGTAGGCCAGACAGGGAACACTGAAGCTTTCTTT. Residues: CASSVGQTGNTEAFF.

The chain recombines TRBV2 with TRBJ2-5, with D perhaps TRBD1 (6 bases). CDR3 size: 13 residues. Germline CDR1 SNHLY, CDR2 FYNNEI. V was pared by 6 bases and J by 2 bases, with 10 bases between. The CDR3 reads CASRQGRQETQYF. In nucleotides, the CDR3 is TGTGCCAGCAGACAGGGCCGTCAAGAGACCCAGTACTTC. Combining the CDR3 with reference TRBV2 and TRBJ2-5 gives the whole variable domain EPEVTQTPSHQVTQMGQEVILRCVPISNHLYFYWYRQILGQKVEFLVSFYNNEISEKSEIFDDQFSVERPDGSNFTLKIRSTKLEDSAMYFCASRQGRQETQYFGPGTRLLVL.

The rearrangement joins TRBV5-4 to TRBJ2-2; 7 bases match TRBD1. CDR1 SGHNT and CDR2 YYREEE come from the germline V gene (reference sequence). The ends lost 4 bases at V and 3 bases at J; junction bases unmatched: 9. The CDR3 is 16 residues long. CDR3 protein: CASSPRQGVDTGELFF. The CDR3 DNA is TGTGCCAGCAGCCCACGACAGGGAGTGGACACCGGGGAGCTGTTTTTT.

The rearrangement links TRBV19 to TRBJ1-2; TRBD1 might be the D (5 bases). The CDR3 is 14 amino acids. Germline V gene sequence: CDR1 LNHDA, CDR2 SQIVND (reference sequence). V lost 5 bases and J 5 bases, leaving 15 bases between the germline ends. The CDR3 DNA reads TGTGCCAGTAGTTTACAGGTCTGGACGTATGGCTACACCTTC. Translated: CASSLQVWTYGYTF.

The rearrangement joins TRBV7-6 to TRBJ2-1; 7 nucleotides align to TRBD2. CDR1 and CDR2 (germline): SGHVS, FNYEAQ. Trimming cost V 5 bases and J 7 bases; bases outside gene matches: 14. This CDR3 has 16 residues. The CDR3 here is CASSLYLRTSGNEQFF. CDR3 nucleotides: TGTGCCAGCAGCCTCTACTTAAGGACTAGTGGTAATGAGCAGTTCTTC.

The chain joins TRBV28 to TRBJ2-5; 8 bases match TRBD1. The J call may be incorrect, as the DNA end agrees better with TRBJ2-7. The germline gives CDR1 MDHEN, CDR2 SYDVKM. The CDR3 has 14 amino acids. CDR3 protein: CASRPGQETYEQYF. CDR3 nucleotides: TGTGCCAGCAGACCGGGACAGGAAACCTACGAGCAGTACTTC.

The chain is built from TRBV5-4 and TRBJ2-3; tentatively, D is TRBD2 (5 bases). The germline V gene encodes CDR1 SGHNT and CDR2 YYREEE (reference sequence). Trimming pared 0 bases from V and 6 bases from J, leaving 17 bases between. The CDR3 loop spans 16 amino acids. The CDR3 nucleotides read TGTGCCAGCAGCTTGGAATCTAGCCAAAAAGCGGATACGCAGTATTTT. Its protein is CASSLESSQKADTQYF. Together with reference TRBV5-4 and TRBJ2-3, the CDR3 gives the full variable domain: ETGVTQSPTHLIKTRGQQVTLRCSSQSGHNTVSWYQQALGQGPQFIFQYYREEENGRGNFPPRFSGLQFPNYSSELNVNALELDDSALYLCASSLESSQKADTQYFGPGTRLTVL.